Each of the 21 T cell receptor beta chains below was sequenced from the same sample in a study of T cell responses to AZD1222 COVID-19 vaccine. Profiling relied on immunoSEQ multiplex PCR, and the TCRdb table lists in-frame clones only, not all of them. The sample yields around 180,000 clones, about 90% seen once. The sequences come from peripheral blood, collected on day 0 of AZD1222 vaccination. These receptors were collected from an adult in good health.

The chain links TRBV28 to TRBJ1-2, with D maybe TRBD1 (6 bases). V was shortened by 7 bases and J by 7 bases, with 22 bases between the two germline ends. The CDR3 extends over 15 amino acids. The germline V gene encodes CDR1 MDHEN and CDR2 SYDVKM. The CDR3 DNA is TGTGCCAGCATTATTACAGGGCGGGCCGCGGTTGGCTACACCTTC. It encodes CASIITGRAAVGYTF.

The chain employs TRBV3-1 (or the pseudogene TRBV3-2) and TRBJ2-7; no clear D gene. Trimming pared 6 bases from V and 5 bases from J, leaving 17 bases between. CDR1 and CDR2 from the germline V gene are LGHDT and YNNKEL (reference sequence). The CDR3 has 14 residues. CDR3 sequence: CASSDAGQFDEQYF. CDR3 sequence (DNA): TGTGCCAGCAGTGACGCCGGGCAGTTCGACGAGCAGTACTTC.

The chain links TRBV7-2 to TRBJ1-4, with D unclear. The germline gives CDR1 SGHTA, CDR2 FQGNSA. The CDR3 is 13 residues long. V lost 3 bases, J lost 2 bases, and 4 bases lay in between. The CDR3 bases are TGTGCCAGCAGCTTTTACACTAATGAAAAACTGTTTTTT. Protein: CASSFYTNEKLFF. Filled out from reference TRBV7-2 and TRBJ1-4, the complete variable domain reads GAGVSQSPSNKVTEKGKDVELRCDPISGHTALYWYRQSLGQGLEFLIYFQGNSAPDKSGLPSDRFSAERTGGSVSTLTIQRTQQEDSAVYLCASSFYTNEKLFFGSGTQLSVL.

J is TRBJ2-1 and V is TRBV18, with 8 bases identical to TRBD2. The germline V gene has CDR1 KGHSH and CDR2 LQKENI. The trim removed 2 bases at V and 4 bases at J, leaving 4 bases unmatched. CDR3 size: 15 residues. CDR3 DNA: TGTGCCAGCTCACCATTTTCGGGAGGGTACAATGAGCAGTTCTTC. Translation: CASSPFSGGYNEQFF. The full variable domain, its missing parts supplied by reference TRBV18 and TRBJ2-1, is NAGVMQNPRHLVRRRGQEARLRCSPMKGHSHVYWYRQLPEEGLKFMVYLQKENIIDESGMPKERFSAEFPKEGPSILRIQQVVRGDSAAYFCASSPFSGGYNEQFFGPGTRLTVL.

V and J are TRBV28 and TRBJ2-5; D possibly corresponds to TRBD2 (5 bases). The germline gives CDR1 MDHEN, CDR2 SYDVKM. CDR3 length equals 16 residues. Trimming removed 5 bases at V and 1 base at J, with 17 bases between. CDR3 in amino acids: CASSVPSGLVQETQYF. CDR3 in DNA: TGTGCCAGCAGTGTCCCCAGCGGCCTAGTCCAAGAGACCCAGTACTTC.

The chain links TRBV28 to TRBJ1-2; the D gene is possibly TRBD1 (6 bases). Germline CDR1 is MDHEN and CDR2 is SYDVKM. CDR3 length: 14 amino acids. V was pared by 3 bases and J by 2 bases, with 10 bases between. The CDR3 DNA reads TGTGCCAGCAGTTTTCTGGGGGCGAACTATGGCTACACCTTC. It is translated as CASSFLGANYGYTF.

CDR3 in amino acids: CASSPPLDRSSGNTIYF. The CDR3, as DNA: TGTGCCAGCAGCCCTCCCTTAGACAGGTCTTCTGGAAACACCATATATTTT. This chain links TRBV7-9 with TRBJ1-3; possibly TRBD1 for D (6 bases). Trimming removed 5 bases from V and 1 base from J, with 18 bases in between. The CDR3 loop spans 17 amino acids. Per germline, CDR1 SEHNR and CDR2 FQNEAQ (reference sequence). Together with reference TRBV7-9 and TRBJ1-3, the CDR3 gives the full variable domain: DTGVSQNPRHKITKRGQNVTFRCDPISEHNRLYWYRQTLGQGPEFLTYFQNEAQLEKSRLLSDRFSAERPKGSFSTLEIQRTEQGDSAMYLCASSPPLDRSSGNTIYFGEGSWLTVV.

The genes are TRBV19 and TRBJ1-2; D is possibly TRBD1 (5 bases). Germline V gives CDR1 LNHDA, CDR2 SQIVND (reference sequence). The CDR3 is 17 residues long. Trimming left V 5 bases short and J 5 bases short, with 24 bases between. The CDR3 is CASSPTYVRRGRYGYTF. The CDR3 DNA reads TGTGCCAGTAGTCCGACCTATGTTCGTAGGGGCAGGTATGGCTACACCTTC.

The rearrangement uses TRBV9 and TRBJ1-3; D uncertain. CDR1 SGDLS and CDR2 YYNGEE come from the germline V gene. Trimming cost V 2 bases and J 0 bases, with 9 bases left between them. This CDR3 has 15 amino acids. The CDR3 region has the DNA TGTGCCAGCAGCGTCTCCTACAGCTCTGGAAACACCATATATTTT. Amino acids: CASSVSYSSGNTIYF.

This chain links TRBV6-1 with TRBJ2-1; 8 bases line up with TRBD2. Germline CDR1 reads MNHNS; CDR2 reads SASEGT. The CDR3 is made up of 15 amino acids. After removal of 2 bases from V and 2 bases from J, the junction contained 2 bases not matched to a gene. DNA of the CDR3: TGTGCCAGCAGTGAACCGGGACTAGCCTACAATGAGCAGTTCTTC. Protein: CASSEPGLAYNEQFF.

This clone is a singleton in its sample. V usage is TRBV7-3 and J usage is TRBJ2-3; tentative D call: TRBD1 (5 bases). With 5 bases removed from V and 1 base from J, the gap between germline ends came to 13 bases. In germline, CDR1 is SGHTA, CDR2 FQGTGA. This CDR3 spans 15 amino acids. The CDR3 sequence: CASSPQGGGTDTQYF. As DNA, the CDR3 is TGTGCCAGCAGCCCCCAGGGTGGTGGCACAGATACGCAGTATTTT.

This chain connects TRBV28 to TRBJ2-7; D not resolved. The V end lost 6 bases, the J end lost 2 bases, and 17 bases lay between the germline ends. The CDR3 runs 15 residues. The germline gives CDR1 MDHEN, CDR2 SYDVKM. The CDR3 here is CASSPYLGQTYEQYF. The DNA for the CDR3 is TGTGCCAGCAGCCCTTATCTAGGGCAGACCTACGAGCAGTACTTC.

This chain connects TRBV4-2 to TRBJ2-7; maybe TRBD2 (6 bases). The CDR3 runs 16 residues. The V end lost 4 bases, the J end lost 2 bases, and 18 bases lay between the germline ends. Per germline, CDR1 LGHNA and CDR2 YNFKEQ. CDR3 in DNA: TGTGCCAGCAGCCCGTCGGTGGCTAGCGTCACCTACGAGCAGTACTTC. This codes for CASSPSVASVTYEQYF.

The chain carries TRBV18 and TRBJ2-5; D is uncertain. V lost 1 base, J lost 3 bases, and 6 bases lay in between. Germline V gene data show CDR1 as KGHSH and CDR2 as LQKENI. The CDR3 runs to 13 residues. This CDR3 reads CASSPLRKETQYF. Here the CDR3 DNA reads TGTGCCAGCTCACCACTAAGGAAAGAGACCCAGTACTTC.

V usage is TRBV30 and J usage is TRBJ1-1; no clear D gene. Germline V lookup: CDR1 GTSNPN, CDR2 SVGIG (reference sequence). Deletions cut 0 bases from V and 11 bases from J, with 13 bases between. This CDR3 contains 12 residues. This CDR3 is CAWSVSQLSAFF. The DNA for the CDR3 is TGTGCCTGGAGTGTAAGCCAGCTGAGTGCTTTCTTT. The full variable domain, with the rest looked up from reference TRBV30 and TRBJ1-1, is SQTIHQWPATLVQPVGSPLSLECTVEGTSNPNLYWYRQAAGRGLQLLFYSVGIGQISSEVPQNLSASRPQDRQFILSSKKLLLSDSGFYLCAWSVSQLSAFFGQGTRLTVV.

CDR3 DNA sequence: TGTGCCAGCGGGAGATCGGTCTACAATGAGCAGTTCTTC. It encodes CASGRSVYNEQFF. The chain employs TRBV27 and TRBJ2-1, with TRBD2 as a possible D gene (5 bases). This CDR3 is built from 13 residues. Trimming removed 8 bases from V and 3 bases from J, with 11 bases in between. The germline V gene has CDR1 MNHEY and CDR2 SMNVEV (reference sequence).

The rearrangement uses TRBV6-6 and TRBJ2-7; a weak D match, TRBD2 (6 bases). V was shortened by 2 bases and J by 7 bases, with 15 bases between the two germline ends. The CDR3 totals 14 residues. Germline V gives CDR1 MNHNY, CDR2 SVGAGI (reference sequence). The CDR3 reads CASSYQRVEGEQYF. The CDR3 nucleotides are TGTGCCAGCAGTTACCAGCGGGTGGAGGGGGAGCAGTACTTC.

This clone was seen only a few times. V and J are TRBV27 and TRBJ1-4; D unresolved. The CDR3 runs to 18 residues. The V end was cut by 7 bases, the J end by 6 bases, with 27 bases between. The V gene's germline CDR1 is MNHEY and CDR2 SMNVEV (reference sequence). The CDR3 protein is CASIRSKDFKLDDEKLFF. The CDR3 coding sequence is TGTGCCAGCATCCGAAGTAAGGACTTTAAGCTCGATGATGAAAAACTGTTTTTT. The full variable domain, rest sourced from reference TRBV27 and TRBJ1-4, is EAQVTQNPRYLITVTGKKLTVTCSQNMNHEYMSWYRQDPGLGLRQIYYSMNVEVTDKGDVPEGYKVSRKEKRNFPLILESPSPNQTSLYFCASIRSKDFKLDDEKLFFGSGTQLSVL.

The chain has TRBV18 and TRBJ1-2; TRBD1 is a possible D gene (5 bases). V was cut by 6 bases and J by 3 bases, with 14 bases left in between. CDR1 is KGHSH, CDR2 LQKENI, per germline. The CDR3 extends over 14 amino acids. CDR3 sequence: CASSPQDSHYGYTF. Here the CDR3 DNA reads TGTGCCAGCTCCCCGCAAGACAGCCACTATGGCTACACCTTC.

In DNA, the CDR3 is TGTGCCAGCAGCCGAACCACTAGCGGGAGTAGAATTGAGCAGTTCTTC. Translation gives CASSRTTSGSRIEQFF. The gene calls are TRBV3-1 (or the pseudogene TRBV3-2) and TRBJ2-1; 11 nucleotides match TRBD2. The CDR3 length is 16 residues. Per the germline V gene, CDR1 is LGHDT and CDR2 is YNNKEL (reference sequence). The ends lost 4 bases at V and 9 bases at J; junction bases unmatched: 11.

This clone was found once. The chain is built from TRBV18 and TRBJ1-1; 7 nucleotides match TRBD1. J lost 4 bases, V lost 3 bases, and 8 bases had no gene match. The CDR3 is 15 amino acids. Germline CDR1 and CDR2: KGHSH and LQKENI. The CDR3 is CASSPGQIQGTEAFF. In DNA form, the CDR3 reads TGTGCCAGCTCACCGGGACAGATTCAGGGCACTGAAGCTTTCTTT.